Following are 29 T cell receptor beta chains from one sample sequenced in a study of blood T cell repertoires in COVID-19. Clones were sequenced by immunoSEQ multiplex PCR, and TCRdb holds only the in-frame ones, with some missing. The data hold hundreds of thousands of clones, with approximately 85% observed a single time. The sequencing input was peripheral blood. The receptors stem from a human donor in a cohort sampled during active COVID-19.

The chain has TRBV7-2 and TRBJ1-1; D is possibly TRBD1 (5 bases). Trimming took 2 bases from V and 1 from J, leaving 20 bases between them. Germline lookup yields CDR1 SGHTA and CDR2 FQGNSA. CDR3 length: 18 residues. CDR3 sequence (DNA): TGTGCCAGCAGCTTAACAGGTACGGCGCGCACAACGAACACTGAAGCTTTCTTT. Its translation is CASSLTGTARTTNTEAFF.

V gene TRBV6-5 combines with J gene TRBJ2-5, with D perhaps matching TRBD2 (6 bases). Trimming removed 6 bases from V and 5 bases from J, with 13 bases in between. CDR3 length equals 13 residues. The germline V gene encodes CDR1 MNHEY and CDR2 SVGAGI. The CDR3 DNA is TGTGCCAGCAGGCCGACTAGATTGGAGACCCAGTACTTC. Its protein is CASRPTRLETQYF.

CDR3 sequence reads: CASTTPLGRGNEQFF. The CDR3 bases are TGTGCCAGCACCACCCCCTTAGGCCGGGGCAATGAGCAGTTCTTC. The chain carries TRBV28 and TRBJ2-1; possibly TRBD2 for D (5 bases). The CDR3 spans 15 residues. Trimming took 7 bases from V and 6 from J, leaving 19 bases between them. Germline loops: CDR1 MDHEN, CDR2 SYDVKM.

The chain couples TRBV4-3 to TRBJ1-2; 10 bases align to TRBD1. Germline V lookup: CDR1 LGHNA, CDR2 YSLEER. V lost 2 bases and J lost 3; bases outside the gene matches: 3. The CDR3 spans 15 residues. DNA for the CDR3: TGCGCCAGCAGCCAAAGGACAGGGGGGGACTATGGCTACACCTTC. It yields the protein CASSQRTGGDYGYTF.

This clone came up a few times. The gene calls are TRBV5-6 and TRBJ1-6; 10 nucleotides align to TRBD1. With V trimmed by 4 bases and J by 6 bases, 4 bases remained unmatched. The CDR3 spans 15 residues. Germline V gene data show CDR1 as SGHDT and CDR2 as YYEEEE. CDR3 region: CASSRWDRGNSPLHF. In nucleotides, the CDR3 is TGTGCCAGCAGCAGGTGGGACAGGGGTAATTCACCCCTCCACTTT.

This chain uses TRBV7-9 with TRBJ2-5, with D uncertain. V was pared by 3 bases and J by 2 bases, with 19 bases between. This CDR3 has 17 amino acids. Germline V gene sequence: CDR1 SEHNR, CDR2 FQNEAQ (reference sequence). CDR3 in amino acids: CASSFIPDITAQETQYF. For the CDR3, the DNA is TGTGCCAGCAGCTTTATTCCCGACATCACGGCGCAAGAGACCCAGTACTTC.

The chain employs TRBV30 and TRBJ2-7; weak D call: TRBD1 (6 bases). Germline lookup yields CDR1 GTSNPN and CDR2 SVGIG (reference sequence). This CDR3 region has 11 residues. Deletions cut 3 bases from V and 4 bases from J, with 7 bases between. The CDR3 reads CAWRRGYEQYF. For the CDR3, the DNA is TGTGCCTGGAGGAGGGGGTACGAGCAGTACTTC.

The genes are TRBV11-2 and TRBJ1-1; possible D gene TRBD1, 5 bases. The germline V and J ends were trimmed by 1 base and 3 bases, with 12 bases remaining between them. CDR1 and CDR2 from the germline V gene are SGHAT and FQNNGV. The CDR3 spans 15 residues. The CDR3 DNA is TGTGCCAGCAGCTTAGGGGACTGGTCCGACACTGAAGCTTTCTTT. It yields the protein CASSLGDWSDTEAFF.

The chain carries TRBV5-4 and TRBJ2-1; TRBD1 matches at 10 bases. Germline CDR1 and CDR2: SGHNT and YYREEE (reference sequence). V lost 4 bases to trimming and J lost 4 bases; unmatched junction nucleotides: 8. CDR3 size: 16 residues. Written as DNA, the CDR3 is TGTGCCAGCAGCACCCCGGGACAGGGGCCTTACAATGAGCAGTTCTTC. Amino acid sequence: CASSTPGQGPYNEQFF. Filled out from reference TRBV5-4 and TRBJ2-1, the complete variable domain reads ETGVTQSPTHLIKTRGQQVTLRCSSQSGHNTVSWYQQALGQGPQFIFQYYREEENGRGNFPPRFSGLQFPNYSSELNVNALELDDSALYLCASSTPGQGPYNEQFFGPGTRLTVL.

This clone turned up a few times. The chain carries TRBV28 and TRBJ1-1; 7 bases line up with TRBD1. CDR3 length equals 13 residues. The V and J ends lost 5 bases and 6 bases, in that order; junction bases with no gene match: 6. The V gene's germline CDR1 is MDHEN and CDR2 SYDVKM. The CDR3 region is CASSLQGRAEAFF. The CDR3 nucleotides are TGTGCCAGCAGTCTACAGGGGAGAGCTGAAGCTTTCTTT.

Remarks on this clone: This CDR3 is also generated by other DNA sequences in the sample. The chain is built from TRBV11-3 and TRBJ2-1; 7 positions match TRBD2. With V trimmed by 1 base and J by 6 bases, 0 bases remained unmatched. The CDR3 is made up of 13 amino acids. The germline V gene has CDR1 SGHNT and CDR2 YENEEA. This CDR3 is CASSLAGGNEQFF. The CDR3 coding sequence is TGTGCCAGCAGCTTAGCGGGGGGCAATGAGCAGTTCTTC.

J is TRBJ2-7 and V is TRBV12-5, with TRBD2 identical over 8 bases. CDR1 and CDR2 (germline): LGHNT, FRNRAP. This CDR3 is 17 amino acids long. V was clipped by 1 base and J by 3 bases; unmatched bases: 11. The chain's CDR3 is CASGLAPSSGSFYEQYF. CDR3 in DNA: TGTGCTAGTGGTTTGGCCCCGTCGAGCGGGAGTTTCTACGAGCAGTACTTC.

This clone was found once. The rearrangement joins TRBV19 to TRBJ2-2; unclear D gene. V was pared by 5 bases and J by 1 base, with 8 bases between. There are 14 residues in the CDR3. Germline V gives CDR1 LNHDA, CDR2 SQIVND (reference sequence). This CDR3 reads CASSRGENTGELFF. DNA of the CDR3: TGTGCCAGTAGTCGAGGAGAGAACACCGGGGAGCTGTTTTTT.

V and J are TRBV7-9 and TRBJ1-4; D possibly corresponds to TRBD1 (5 bases). Trimming removed 5 bases from V and 8 bases from J, with 21 bases in between. The CDR3 is made up of 16 amino acids. Per the germline V gene, CDR1 is SEHNR and CDR2 is FQNEAQ (reference sequence). CDR3 sequence (DNA): TGTGCCAGCAGCCCCCCCGCGGCGGCCCAGGGAGAAAAACTGTTTTTT. Its protein product is CASSPPAAAQGEKLFF. The full variable domain, completed using reference TRBV7-9 and TRBJ1-4, is DTGVSQNPRHKITKRGQNVTFRCDPISEHNRLYWYRQTLGQGPEFLTYFQNEAQLEKSRLLSDRFSAERPKGSFSTLEIQRTEQGDSAMYLCASSPPAAAQGEKLFFGSGTQLSVL.

The V gene is TRBV19, the J gene TRBJ2-5, with a weak D call TRBD1 (5 bases). Germline CDR1 LNHDA, CDR2 SQIVND (reference sequence). The length of the CDR3 is 15 residues. Trimming shortened V by 2 bases and J by 6 bases, and 16 bases separated the two germline ends. For the CDR3, the DNA is TGTGCCAGTAGTATATCAGGCAGGGCCCCGAAGACCCAGTACTTC. Translating gives CASSISGRAPKTQYF.

The V call is TRBV5-4, the J call TRBJ1-2, with no clear D. With 1 base removed from V and 1 base from J, the gap between germline ends came to 8 bases. Looked up from germline, CDR1 is SGHNT and CDR2 is YYREEE (reference sequence). The CDR3 loop spans 14 amino acids. The CDR3 sequence is CASSLSRVNYGYTF. The DNA of the CDR3 is TGTGCCAGCAGCTTGTCTCGGGTTAACTATGGCTACACCTTC.

The chain employs TRBV28 and TRBJ2-2; TRBD1 aligns across 11 bases. Germline-derived CDR1 and CDR2 are MDHEN and SYDVKM. This CDR3 contains 13 residues. Trimming took 8 bases from V and 6 from J; bases not matched to a gene: 2. The CDR3 loop reads CASGQGAPGELFF. The CDR3 bases are TGTGCCAGCGGACAGGGGGCACCCGGGGAGCTGTTTTTT.

V is TRBV9 and J is TRBJ2-7; maybe TRBD2 (6 bases). The V end was cut by 0 bases, the J end by 6 bases, with 10 bases between. CDR1 is SGDLS, CDR2 YYNGEE, per germline. This CDR3 has 13 amino acids. The CDR3 DNA reads as TGTGCCAGCAGCGTAGCGGGAGCTGGCGAGCAGTACTTC. Residues: CASSVAGAGEQYF.

The V call is TRBV5-1, the J call TRBJ1-1; D might be TRBD1 (5 bases). The germline V gene has CDR1 SGHRS and CDR2 YFSETQ. Trimming took 2 bases from V and 2 from J, leaving 10 bases between them. This CDR3 has 14 amino acids. CDR3 region: CASSFNGGNTEAFF. CDR3 DNA sequence: TGCGCCAGCAGCTTTAACGGGGGTAACACTGAAGCTTTCTTT.

The chain employs TRBV5-4 and TRBJ2-5; weak D call: TRBD1 (6 bases). Trimming stripped 4 bases from V and 3 bases from J, with 10 bases between. Germline V gene lookup returns CDR1 SGHNT and CDR2 YYREEE (reference sequence). This CDR3 contains 13 residues. The CDR3 DNA is TGTGCCAGCAGCGCCAGGGGAGAAGAGACCCAGTACTTC. It codes for CASSARGEETQYF.

A few counts support this clone. The chain has TRBV7-3 and TRBJ2-2, with a possible D match to TRBD1 (5 bases). Germline lookup yields CDR1 SGHTA and CDR2 FQGTGA. This CDR3 spans 14 amino acids. Trimming took off 3 bases at V and 3 bases at J, with 8 bases between the two ends. Written as DNA, the CDR3 is TGTGCCAGCAGCTTTCAGACAGACACCGGGGAGCTGTTTTTT. It codes for CASSFQTDTGELFF.

Many counts were recorded for this clone. The V and J genes are TRBV15 and TRBJ1-1; D unclear. V was shortened by 0 bases and J by 3 bases, with 5 bases between the two germline ends. Germline values: CDR1 LNHNV, CDR2 YYDKDF (reference sequence). The CDR3 loop spans 13 amino acids. In DNA, the CDR3 is TGTGCCACCAGCAGAGACATTGACACTGAAGCTTTCTTT. Its protein product is CATSRDIDTEAFF.

This clone was observed a handful of times. This rearrangement joins TRBV3-1 (or the pseudogene TRBV3-2) to TRBJ1-3; no definite D call. V gave up 3 bases and J gave up 1 base, with 7 bases separating them. CDR3 length: 14 amino acids. Germline V gene data show CDR1 as LGHDT and CDR2 as YNNKEL (reference sequence). CDR3 DNA: TGTGCCAGCAGCCAGGGAGGATCTGGAAACACCATATATTTT. It is translated as CASSQGGSGNTIYF.

The genes are TRBV23-1 and TRBJ1-2, with 10 bases matching TRBD1. TRBV23-1 falls under the ORF class, with uncertain function. Trimming cost V 7 bases and J 5 bases; bases outside gene matches: 10. This CDR3 has 15 residues. The DNA of the CDR3 is TGCGCCAGCACTTCATCCGGGACAGGGGTATATGGCTACACCTTC. As protein: CASTSSGTGVYGYTF.

The table lists this clone with a few counts. V is TRBV6-6 and J is TRBJ1-6; D is unclear. Germline assignment: CDR1 MNHNY and CDR2 SVGAGI (reference sequence). V gave up 4 bases and J gave up 8 bases, with 18 bases separating them. CDR3 length equals 16 residues. This CDR3 is CASSSLPDGKDSPLHF. CDR3 nucleotides: TGTGCCAGCAGTTCCCTACCTGACGGGAAAGATTCACCCCTCCACTTT.

V is TRBV6-5 and J is TRBJ1-6; maybe TRBD1 (6 bases). The length of the CDR3 is 15 residues. V lost 6 bases to trimming and J lost 7 bases, with 16 bases between them. Germline V gene sequence: CDR1 MNHEY, CDR2 SVGAGI. This chain's CDR3 is CASRDRSLLNSPLHF. CDR3 coding DNA: TGTGCCAGCAGAGACAGGTCCCTATTGAATTCACCCCTCCACTTT.

This chain uses TRBV28 with TRBJ2-4; a weak D match, TRBD1 (5 bases). Looked up from germline, CDR1 is MDHEN and CDR2 is SYDVKM. Trimming left V 3 bases short and J 7 bases short, with 16 bases between. This CDR3 spans 15 amino acids. CDR3 DNA sequence: TGTGCCAGCAGTTTGATAGGGGATGTGACGAACATTCAGTACTTC. It is translated as CASSLIGDVTNIQYF.

The chain uses TRBV24-1 and TRBJ1-2; D unclear. The CDR3 has 12 residues. Trimming stripped 9 bases from V and 7 bases from J, with 14 bases between. The germline V gene encodes CDR1 KGHDR and CDR2 SFDVKD. The CDR3 DNA reads TGTGCCACCTTTACCCTCTATGGTGGCTACACCTTC. Translation gives CATFTLYGGYTF.

This clone was counted ten times or more. The chain joins TRBV7-2 to TRBJ2-3, with TRBD2 as a possible D gene (7 bases). The CDR3 is made up of 16 amino acids. Looked up from germline, CDR1 is SGHTA and CDR2 is FQGNSA. Trimming took off 3 bases at V and 5 bases at J, with 18 bases between the two ends. The CDR3 sequence: CASSFSSGGGEDTQYF. CDR3 coding DNA: TGTGCCAGCAGCTTCTCTAGCGGAGGGGGGGAAGATACGCAGTATTTT.